This TCR beta chain was retrieved from a study of T cell repertoires in cytomegalovirus infection. Study-wide context: Matching HLA type, along with CMV infection, was indicated by public TCR beta signatures. Notes on the study in general: The response measured ex vivo was dominated by TCR beta clonotypes (HLA-C-restricted and CMV-specific). Carriers of CMV and the relevant HLA type were discriminated by public TCR beta frequency.

Using its own MiXCR run on the reads, TCRdb lists one record per CDR3 protein. This table holds under 600,000 distinct CDR3 sequences, 16% found once. This CDR3 contains 17 residues. V was pared by 0 bases and J by 0 bases, with 2 bases of the junction left unmatched. Germline values: CDR1 SGHRS, CDR2 YFSETQ. Remarks on this clonotype: What it recognizes is unknown.

This receptor was identified in a human donor in good health (CMV status not recorded). Some clones in this sample may be carry-over from other donors' samples. This chain joins TRBV5-1 and TRBJ2-4; the match to TRBD2 covers 11 bases. The sequenced sample consisted of CD8+ T cells from PBMCs. The CDR3 bases are TGCGCCAGCAGCTTGGGACTAGCGGGATTAGCCAAAAACATTCAGTACTTC. It translates to CASSLGLAGLAKNIQYF.